Listed here are 20 T cell receptor beta chains from one sample, sequenced in a study of identical twins. MiXCR, applied by TCRdb to the 5' RACE reads, yields one record per CDR3 protein. The table has about 530,000 distinct CDR3 sequences, around 24% seen once. These data also featured in a second study, about yellow fever vaccine responses in identical twins.

Sequencing was done on a sample of CD4+ T cells sorted from blood. The receptors stem from a woman between 18 and 29 years old in good health.

As for this clonotype: This sequence may be a read error, since a much larger clone differs from it by one base. The chain couples TRBV24-1 to TRBJ2-5, with unresolved D. The germline V gene has CDR1 KGHDR and CDR2 SFDVKD. The CDR3 runs 12 residues. V shed 0 bases and J shed 7 bases, with 5 bases lying between them. The CDR3 protein is CATSDLGVTQYF. The CDR3 DNA reads as TGTGCCACCAGTGATTTGGGGGTGACCCAGTACTTC.

The rearrangement joins TRBV20-1 to TRBJ2-1; maybe TRBD2 (7 bases). The CDR3 is 19 residues long. With 2 bases removed from V and 0 bases from J, the gap between germline ends came to 23 bases. Germline CDR1 DFQATT, CDR2 SNEGSKA (reference sequence). The CDR3 DNA is TGCAGTGCTAGACCCGGACTAAAGGGGGGGGAAAGCTCCTACAATGAGCAGTTCTTC. This codes for CSARPGLKGGESSYNEQFF.

The chain uses TRBV12-3 or TRBV12-4 and TRBJ1-2; the D is unclear. V lost 1 base and J lost 5, with 14 bases in between. There are 15 residues in the CDR3. This chain's CDR3 is CASSLEGVTKYGYTF. In nucleotides, the CDR3 is TGTGCCAGCAGTTTAGAAGGAGTAACCAAATATGGCTACACCTTC.

The chain has TRBV11-3 and TRBJ2-1; 10 bases align to TRBD2. The CDR3 consists of 14 residues. V lost 2 bases, J lost 11 bases, and 6 bases stayed unmatched. The V gene's germline CDR1 is SGHNT and CDR2 YENEEA. The CDR3 nucleotides are TGTGCCAGCAGCTTAACTAGCGGGGTTAATCAGCAGTTCTTC. Translation: CASSLTSGVNQQFF.

The chain has TRBV2 and TRBJ2-7; 12 bases map to TRBD2. This CDR3 region has 16 residues. Losses at the gene ends were 6 bases for V and 4 bases for J; bases not matched to a gene: 10. Germline V gene lookup returns CDR1 SNHLY and CDR2 FYNNEI. The DNA for the CDR3 is TGTGCCAGCAGGGAGACTAGCGGGAGCTTCGGGTACGAGCAGTACTTC. Its translation is CASRETSGSFGYEQYF.

The genes are TRBV4-1 and TRBJ2-3; TRBD1 agrees at 10 bases. J was trimmed by 2 bases and V by 4 bases; bases with no gene match: 12. Per germline, CDR1 MGHRA and CDR2 YSYEKL. The CDR3 runs 18 residues. Here the CDR3 DNA reads TGCGCCAGCAGCCCCAACACCTGGGGGACAGGGGACACAGATACGCAGTATTTT. It yields the protein CASSPNTWGTGDTDTQYF.

The chain couples TRBV2 to TRBJ2-3; the D is unclear. Trimming cost V 6 bases and J 1 base, with 14 bases left between them. CDR3 length equals 15 residues. CDR1 SNHLY and CDR2 FYNNEI come from the germline V gene. CDR3 region: CASSDGPVGTDTQYF. DNA for the CDR3: TGTGCCAGCAGCGACGGTCCCGTGGGCACAGATACGCAGTATTTT.

The rearrangement joins TRBV18 to TRBJ2-2; a possible D gene is TRBD2 (6 bases). CDR1 is KGHSH and CDR2 is LQKENI in the germline V gene. CDR3 length: 18 amino acids. Trimming removed 2 bases at V and 0 bases at J, with 16 bases between. CDR3 sequence (DNA): TGTGCCAGCTCACCATCGGTACCGGGGGTCGCGAACACCGGGGAGCTGTTTTTT. Protein product: CASSPSVPGVANTGELFF.

The V and J genes are TRBV3-1 and TRBJ2-5; 9 nucleotides line up with TRBD2. The V segment lost 1 base and the J segment 3 bases; nucleotides outside the gene matches: 6. Per the germline V gene, CDR1 is LGHDT and CDR2 is YNNKEL (reference sequence). CDR3 length: 16 amino acids. CDR3 in amino acids: CASSQGLGLAKETQYF. The DNA of the CDR3 is TGTGCCAGCAGCCAAGGGCTGGGACTAGCCAAAGAGACCCAGTACTTC.

Only a few counts were recorded for this clonotype. V and J are TRBV5-1 and TRBJ2-3, with unresolved D. With 6 bases removed from V and 1 base from J, the gap between germline ends came to 9 bases. Germline CDR1 is SGHRS and CDR2 is YFSETQ. The CDR3 runs to 13 residues. CDR3 residues: CASKAGGTDTQYF. The CDR3 DNA sequence: TGCGCCAGCAAGGCTGGGGGCACAGATACGCAGTATTTT.

The CDR3 region has the DNA TGTGCCAGCAGCGCGGACGGATTTTCCTACAATGAGCAGTTCTTC. Residues: CASSADGFSYNEQFF. The chain employs TRBV6-4 and TRBJ2-1, with D unclear. This CDR3 has 15 residues. Germline V lookup: CDR1 MRHNA, CDR2 SNTAGT. Trimming took 6 bases from V and 1 from J, leaving 13 bases between them.

The V and J genes are TRBV3-1 and TRBJ2-7; 9 bases map to TRBD2. The CDR3 runs 14 residues. V shed 2 bases, J shed 3 bases, and the junction held 2 bases outside the gene matches. Germline V CDR1 and CDR2: LGHDT, YNNKEL (reference sequence). CDR3: CASSQWTSDYEQYF. Written as DNA, the CDR3 is TGTGCCAGCAGCCAATGGACTAGCGACTACGAGCAGTACTTC.

The gene calls are TRBV10-3 and TRBJ2-2; unclear D gene. Trimming removed 0 bases at V and 6 bases at J, with 14 bases between. The CDR3 runs 16 residues. Looked up from germline, CDR1 is ENHRY and CDR2 is SYGVKD. In DNA, the CDR3 is TGTGCCATCAGTGAGTCGGGTGTTGGCGATCCCGGGGAGCTGTTTTTT. As protein: CAISESGVGDPGELFF.

The chain recombines TRBV4-2 with TRBJ1-1, with TRBD1 as a possible D gene (5 bases). CDR1 is LGHNA, CDR2 YNFKEQ, per germline. The CDR3 totals 14 residues. Trimming took off 2 bases at V and 3 bases at J, with 10 bases between the two ends. The CDR3 sequence: CASSQQLGDTEAFF. Here the CDR3 DNA reads TGTGCCAGCAGCCAACAGCTGGGGGACACTGAAGCTTTCTTT.

This clonotype was observed a few times. The chain carries TRBV10-3 and TRBJ2-7; tentative D call: TRBD1 (6 bases). The CDR3 is made up of 14 amino acids. Germline assignment: CDR1 ENHRY and CDR2 SYGVKD. V was cut by 2 bases and J by 3 bases, with 11 bases left in between. The CDR3 DNA reads TGTGCCATCAGTGAGGGCAGGGGATACTACGAGCAGTACTTC. It encodes CAISEGRGYYEQYF.

The J gene is TRBJ1-3, the V gene TRBV12-3 or TRBV12-4, with no clear D. Trimming cost V 3 bases and J 0 bases, with 6 bases left between them. This CDR3 has 14 residues. This CDR3 reads CASSFSDSGNTIYF. In nucleotides, the CDR3 is TGTGCCAGCAGTTTTTCGGACTCTGGAAACACCATATATTTT.

The rearrangement joins TRBV5-6 to TRBJ2-5; D is possibly TRBD2 (5 bases). The V end was cut by 4 bases, the J end by 4 bases, with 17 bases between. Germline assignment: CDR1 SGHDT and CDR2 YYEEEE. The CDR3 is 15 amino acids. The CDR3 spells CASSHLKGERETQYF. CDR3 nucleotides: TGTGCCAGCAGCCACTTGAAGGGAGAGAGAGAGACCCAGTACTTC.

A few counts support this clonotype. CDR3 region: CASSTNRGYSYNEQFF. CDR3 sequence (DNA): TGTGCCAGCAGTACCAACAGGGGCTACTCCTACAATGAGCAGTTCTTC. The chain links TRBV7-2 to TRBJ2-1, with 7 bases aligning to TRBD1. Germline CDR1 and CDR2: SGHTA and FQGNSA. V lost 6 bases, J lost 0 bases, and 8 bases stayed unmatched. This CDR3 is 16 amino acids long.

V gene TRBV5-1 combines with J gene TRBJ2-1; D remains ambiguous. The CDR3 length is 13 residues. Germline CDR1 reads SGHRS; CDR2 reads YFSETQ. V was shortened by 4 bases and J by 7 bases, with 12 bases between the two germline ends. This CDR3 is CASSPGQSNEQFF. Here the CDR3 DNA reads TGCGCCAGCAGCCCGGGCCAATCTAATGAGCAGTTCTTC.

The gene calls are TRBV5-5 and TRBJ2-5, with D maybe TRBD1 (5 bases). The CDR3 contains 14 residues. Germline V gene sequence: CDR1 SGHKS, CDR2 YYEKEE (reference sequence). V shed 0 bases and J shed 5 bases, with 11 bases lying between them. CDR3 in DNA: TGTGCCAGCAGCTTGGTTTTTAGGGGCGAGACCCAGTACTTC. It is translated as CASSLVFRGETQYF.